This T cell receptor (beta chain) is drawn from a study of blood T cell repertoires in COVID-19. Study overall: Nucleic acid was either cDNA or gDNA, and it came from T cells, B-cell-depleted T cells, or PBMCs.

CDR1 is LGHDT, CDR2 YNNKEL, per germline (reference sequence). The CDR3 sequence is 14 residues long. J was trimmed by 7 bases and V by 4 bases; bases with no gene match: 6. Per the original data handling: Estimated nucleated cell counts came from reference gene primer amplification. Using immunoSEQ multiplex PCR, the repertoire was profiled, and TCRdb retains in-frame clones only, with some absent. The V and J calls and clone size come from that table; D and trimming were worked out from the DNA. The repertoire holds 80,000 to 130,000 clones, roughly nine tenths seen once, with 0.85% to 1% in the top ten.

V is TRBV3-1 (or the pseudogene TRBV3-2) and J is TRBJ2-1; 8 bases agree with TRBD2. Sequencing was performed on peripheral blood. The origin of this receptor is a man between 60 and 70 years old with acute or convalescent COVID-19. The CDR3 region has the DNA TGTGCCAGCAGCCTACTAGCGGCAGAGAATGAGCAGTTCTTC. The encoded protein is CASSLLAAENEQFF.